Listed here are 2 T cell receptor beta chains from one sample, sequenced in a study of CD8+ T cells in alopecia areata. Sequencing relied on a cDNA template that was reverse transcribed from extracted RNA. The repertoire was sequenced with immunoSEQ multiplex PCR; TCRdb's copy has only in-frame clones and lacks some. The sample lists over 150,000 clones; around 60% were seen once. The sample consisted of CD4+ T cells sorted from blood, taken at week 0. All receptors come from a human donor with alopecia areata.

This clone was observed a few times. The chain uses TRBV29-1 and TRBJ1-6; D unclear. V lost 4 bases and J 7 bases, leaving 11 bases between the germline ends. This CDR3 spans 13 amino acids. Germline CDR1 SQVTM, CDR2 ANQGSEA. CDR3 sequence reads: CSVAEAPNSPLHF. Here the CDR3 DNA reads TGCAGCGTTGCTGAGGCCCCCAATTCACCCCTCCACTTT.

This clone appeared a single time. The chain couples TRBV7-9 to TRBJ2-7; D unclear. V lost 5 bases, J lost 6 bases, and 14 bases lay in between. The V gene's germline CDR1 is SEHNR and CDR2 FQNEAQ (reference sequence). The CDR3 runs 13 residues. CDR3 DNA: TGTGCCAGCAGCCGAACCGACCTCTCCGAGCAGTACTTC. Its translation is CASSRTDLSEQYF.